This record covers a single TCR beta chain. Its antigen remains unidentified. No base qualities exist here, and no much larger clone lies one base off it. PBMCs were isolated by Ficoll-Paque density gradient centrifugation. The data derive from a study of T-cell memory formation after mild COVID-19 (TCRdb year 2021). A note on the overall study: TCR sequence clusters from the two donors were largely donor specific. In a couple of donors, T-cell clones that expanded and contracted after mild COVID-19 were tracked by sequencing TCRalpha and TCRbeta repertoires over time. The cohort comprised two young, previously healthy adult volunteers, one female and one male. General findings and caveats noted by the study authors: Only a couple of mild cases were covered by the study, and larger cohorts that include severe cases with pre-infection samples were considered necessary. Clones that contracted from day 15 to 85 showed balanced CD4/CD8 phenotypes, whereas a second wave of clones that expanded from day 15 to 37 leaned towards CD4+. SARS-CoV-2 specificity was not confirmed for the second-wave clones peaking on day 37. Some responding clones were found in pre-infection memory, which suggests that pre-existing cross-reactive memory T cells took part in the SARS-CoV-2 response. Contracting CD4+ clones were located mainly in the CM and EM memory subsets, whereas CD8+ clones were found to be enriched in EMRA.

Sequenced using an Illumina NovaSeq 6000. TCRalpha and TCRbeta cDNA libraries were constructed by 5'RACE with constant-segment primers, with sample barcodes and unique molecular identifiers being introduced. Trizol reagent was used to extract RNA from every sample. Libraries were amplified in two PCR steps, with a second sample barcode and Illumina TruSeq adapters added in the second step. Libraries were sequenced on an Illumina NovaSeq with 2 x 150 bp paired-end reads. For the original study's pipeline: The reads were demultiplexed and collapsed into UMI-guided consensus sequences using migec v1.2.7. Using mixcr v2.1.11, the UMI consensuses were aligned to TRA and TRB V and J templates and assembled into clonotypes. Clonotypes were classified as expanded or contracted when called significant by both edgeR and NoisET, with noise models trained on biological replicates. edgeR calls used a false discovery rate-adjusted p below 0.01 and a log2 fold-change threshold of 1. As an exploratory analysis of dynamics, PCA with hierarchical clustering was applied to max-normalized trajectories of the 1000 most abundant clonotypes. Each responding clone was given a CD4 or CD8 phenotype based on the CD4+ and CD8+ repertoires, which had been sequenced separately. TCRdb trimmed public reads at Q25 via fastp, called clones via MiXCR and kept in-frame beta chains. CDR3 protein duplicates are merged, each entry listing the most common genes and DNA. TCRdb's processing, not the authors', yielded these V and J calls. A total of 360,000 or so distinct CDR3 sequences appear in this sample, 25% to 30% of them only once. The ten largest clones add up to 13% of the sample.

Sequencing was performed on PBMCs or a T cell subset sorted from them (not recorded which). This clonotype was sampled from an adult woman who had mild COVID-19 (a few samples of this study predate the infection). The sample titles of this study are shuffled in the database, so cell type and time point are left out; the donor was told from shared clones.

The CDR3 here reads CASSLDRRGTEAFF. The nucleotides are TGTGCCAGCAGTTTAGACAGGCGGGGGACTGAAGCTTTCTTT. The chain couples TRBV27 to TRBJ1-1; perhaps TRBD1 is the D gene, with 6 bases matching. The CDR3 measures 14 amino acids from cysteine to phenylalanine. Only the CDR3 region is kept as DNA, spanning 42 bases read in frame from base 1. Based on the germline V gene (reference sequence), the CDR1 and CDR2 sequences are MNHEY and SMNVEV. A distance of 12 bases separates the germline ends of V and J, which lose 2 bases and 5 bases respectively.